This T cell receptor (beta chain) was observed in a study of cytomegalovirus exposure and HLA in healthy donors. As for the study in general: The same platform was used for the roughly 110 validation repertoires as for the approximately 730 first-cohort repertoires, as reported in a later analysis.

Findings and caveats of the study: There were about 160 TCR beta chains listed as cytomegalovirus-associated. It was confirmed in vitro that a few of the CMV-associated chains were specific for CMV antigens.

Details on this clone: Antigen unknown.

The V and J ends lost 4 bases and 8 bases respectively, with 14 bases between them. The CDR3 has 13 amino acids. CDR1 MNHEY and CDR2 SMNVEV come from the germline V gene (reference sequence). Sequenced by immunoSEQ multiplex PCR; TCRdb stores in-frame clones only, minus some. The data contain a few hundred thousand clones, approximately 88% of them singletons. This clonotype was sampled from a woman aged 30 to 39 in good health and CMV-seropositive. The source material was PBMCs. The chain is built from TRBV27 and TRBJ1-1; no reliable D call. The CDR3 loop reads CASSSGATREAFF. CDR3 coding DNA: TGTGCCAGCAGTTCCGGTGCTACAAGGGAAGCTTTCTTT.